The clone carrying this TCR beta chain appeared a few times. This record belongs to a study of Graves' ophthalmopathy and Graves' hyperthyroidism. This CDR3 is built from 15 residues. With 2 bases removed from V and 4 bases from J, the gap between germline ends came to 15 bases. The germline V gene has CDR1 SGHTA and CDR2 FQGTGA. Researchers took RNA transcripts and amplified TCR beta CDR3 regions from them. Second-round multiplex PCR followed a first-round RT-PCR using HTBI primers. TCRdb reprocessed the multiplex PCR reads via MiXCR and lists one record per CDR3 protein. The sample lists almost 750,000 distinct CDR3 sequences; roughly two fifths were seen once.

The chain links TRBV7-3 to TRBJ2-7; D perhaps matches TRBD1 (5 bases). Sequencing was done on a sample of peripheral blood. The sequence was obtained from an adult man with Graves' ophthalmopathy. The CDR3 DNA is TGTGCCAGCAGCTTATTCCCAGGGCCGGCGTACGAGCAGTACTTC. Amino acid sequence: CASSLFPGPAYEQYF.